A single sample gave rise to the 25 T cell receptor beta chains below, sequenced in a study of T cell responses to AZD1222 COVID-19 vaccine. The method was immunoSEQ multiplex PCR; TCRdb's version includes in-frame clones alone and lacks a portion of them. The data hold 180,000 or so clones, with about 93% observed a single time. The specimen comprised peripheral blood, sampled 28 days after the second AZD1222 dose. These receptors all stem from an adult who received the AZD1222 COVID-19 vaccine.

V gene TRBV19 combines with J gene TRBJ1-1, with TRBD1 matching 7 bases. The CDR3 sequence is 14 residues long. Looked up from germline, CDR1 is LNHDA and CDR2 is SQIVND (reference sequence). The ends lost 3 bases at V and 0 bases at J; junction bases unmatched: 1. The CDR3: CASSMGQLNTEAFF. In DNA, the CDR3 is TGTGCCAGTAGTATGGGACAGTTGAACACTGAAGCTTTCTTT.

The chain is built from TRBV7-2 and TRBJ2-7, with 12 nucleotides matching TRBD2. The length of the CDR3 is 15 residues. From germline, CDR1 is SGHTA and CDR2 FQGNSA. V was clipped by 3 bases and J by 5 bases; unmatched bases: 5. This chain's CDR3 is CASSLLAGGPDEQYF. CDR3 sequence (DNA): TGTGCCAGCAGCTTGCTAGCGGGGGGGCCCGACGAGCAGTACTTC.

The chain is built from TRBV3-1 (or the pseudogene TRBV3-2) and TRBJ1-5; unclear D gene. The V end was cut by 0 bases, the J end by 2 bases, with 5 bases between. The CDR3 consists of 14 residues. The V gene's germline CDR1 is LGHDT and CDR2 YNNKEL (reference sequence). The CDR3 sequence: CASSQDRGNQPQHF. As DNA, the CDR3 is TGTGCCAGCAGCCAAGACCGTGGCAATCAGCCCCAGCATTTT.

The chain employs TRBV7-8 and TRBJ2-2; 8 bases fit TRBD2. V was pared by 6 bases and J by 0 bases, with 3 bases of the junction left unmatched. Germline CDR1 reads SGHVS; CDR2 reads FQNEAQ. The CDR3 sequence is 15 residues long. The CDR3 DNA reads as TGTGCCAGCAGTCGGGGGGGGACGAACACCGGGGAGCTGTTTTTT. It translates to CASSRGGTNTGELFF.

The J gene is TRBJ1-2, the V gene TRBV7-2, with D possibly TRBD1 on 5 matching bases. This CDR3 spans 14 amino acids. The V end was cut by 2 bases, the J end by 12 bases, with 19 bases between. Germline CDR1 reads SGHTA; CDR2 reads FQGNSA. CDR3 sequence: CASSLTSGARGNTF. Here the CDR3 DNA reads TGTGCCAGCAGCTTAACGTCTGGGGCAAGAGGCAACACCTTC.

The chain recombines TRBV4-1 with TRBJ2-1; 8 bases map to TRBD1. The V and J ends lost 8 bases and 6 bases, in that order; junction bases with no gene match: 9. The CDR3 contains 14 residues. Germline assignment: CDR1 MGHRA and CDR2 YSYEKL. CDR3 coding DNA: TGCGCCAGCCATACTACAGGGGGTCGCAATGAGCAGTTCTTC. The encoded protein is CASHTTGGRNEQFF.

This chain connects TRBV28 to TRBJ2-7; the match to TRBD1 covers 7 bases. Germline CDR1 and CDR2: MDHEN and SYDVKM. J was trimmed by 2 bases and V by 11 bases; bases with no gene match: 12. The CDR3 runs to 14 residues. The CDR3 region is CAPKGTGAPYEQYF. In nucleotides, the CDR3 is TGTGCCCCTAAAGGTACAGGGGCACCCTACGAGCAGTACTTC.

The chain links TRBV6-1 to TRBJ1-5; D perhaps matches TRBD1 (5 bases). The CDR3 consists of 13 residues. Germline loops: CDR1 MNHNS, CDR2 SASEGT. The V end lost 2 bases, the J end lost 8 bases, and 10 bases lay between the germline ends. For the CDR3, the DNA is TGTGCCAGCAGTGAACAGGGTAGAGAGCCCCAGCATTTT. Protein: CASSEQGREPQHF.

The chain is built from TRBV11-1 and TRBJ1-2; possibly TRBD1 for D (6 bases). The CDR3 loop spans 16 amino acids. Per the germline V gene, CDR1 is SGHAT and CDR2 is FQDESV (reference sequence). The V end lost 5 bases, the J end lost 4 bases, and 20 bases lay between the germline ends. In DNA, the CDR3 is TGTGCCAGCAGCCCAGACGGGGGGCTTGGAAGCTATGGCTACACCTTC. Translating gives CASSPDGGLGSYGYTF.

The V gene is TRBV7-9, the J gene TRBJ1-1, with TRBD1 matching 9 bases. Trimming cost V 2 bases and J 7 bases; bases outside gene matches: 2. Germline-derived CDR1 and CDR2 are SEHNR and FQNEAQ (reference sequence). CDR3 length equals 13 residues. The CDR3 region is CASSLWDRDEAFF. In DNA, the CDR3 is TGTGCCAGCAGCTTATGGGACAGGGATGAAGCTTTCTTT.

The chain recombines TRBV20-1 with TRBJ1-2; no clear D. CDR3 length: 13 residues. Germline V lookup: CDR1 DFQATT, CDR2 SNEGSKA (reference sequence). Trimming took off 3 bases at V and 4 bases at J, with 12 bases between the two ends. Here the CDR3 reads CSASQDVGYGYTF. For the CDR3, the DNA is TGCAGTGCTAGTCAGGATGTAGGCTATGGCTACACCTTC.

The chain uses TRBV27 and TRBJ2-2; D ambiguous. Germline V gene lookup returns CDR1 MNHEY and CDR2 SMNVEV (reference sequence). The CDR3 spans 13 residues. Between the trimmed V and J ends, which lost 3 bases and 3 bases, there was a span of 5 bases. CDR3 DNA: TGTGCCAGCAGTTTGGTTCACACCGGGGAGCTGTTTTTT. It yields the protein CASSLVHTGELFF.

In DNA form, the CDR3 reads TGTGCCAGCAGTGTATGGACCTTAGAGGGCAATCAGCCCCAGCATTTT. This sequence encodes CASSVWTLEGNQPQHF. This chain uses TRBV6-1 with TRBJ1-5, with D hard to call. The germline V and J ends were trimmed by 4 bases and 2 bases, with 15 bases remaining between them. The V gene's germline CDR1 is MNHNS and CDR2 SASEGT. CDR3 length: 16 amino acids.

This chain links TRBV18 with TRBJ2-1; TRBD1 agrees at 11 bases. CDR1 KGHSH and CDR2 LQKENI come from the germline V gene. Unmatched junction bases numbered 2, after V lost 3 bases and J lost 10 bases. CDR3 length: 13 residues. The DNA for the CDR3 is TGTGCCAGCTCACCGGGACAGGGGGTGGAGCAGTTCTTC. As protein: CASSPGQGVEQFF.

This chain connects TRBV12-3 or TRBV12-4 to TRBJ1-6; TRBD1 agrees at 10 bases. J was trimmed by 10 bases and V by 8 bases; bases with no gene match: 5. The CDR3 is 13 residues long. The CDR3 protein is CASPGTGDSPLHF. The DNA of the CDR3 is TGTGCCAGCCCCGGGACAGGGGACTCACCCCTCCACTTT.

V gene TRBV21-1 combines with J gene TRBJ2-3. TRBV21-1 is classified as a pseudogene. This CDR3 region has 14 residues. The CDR3 protein is CASSKTRVTDTQYF. The CDR3 DNA is TGTGCCAGCAGCAAGACCCGAGTCACAGATACGCAGTATTTT.

Note on this clone: The same CDR3 arises from other DNA sequences in this sample as well. The chain employs TRBV7-9 and TRBJ1-4; the D gene is possibly TRBD1 (6 bases). The length of the CDR3 is 16 residues. Germline assignment: CDR1 SEHNR and CDR2 FQNEAQ (reference sequence). Between the trimmed V and J ends, which lost 0 bases and 0 bases, there was a span of 8 bases. In nucleotides, the CDR3 is TGTGCCAGCAGCTTAGCAGGGGGAACAACTAATGAAAAACTGTTTTTT. Translating gives CASSLAGGTTNEKLFF.

The J gene is TRBJ1-2, the V gene TRBV5-1; D remains ambiguous. V was pared by 0 bases and J by 5 bases, with 8 bases between. Germline CDR1 SGHRS, CDR2 YFSETQ. The CDR3 runs 13 residues. The CDR3 region is CASSLARLYGYTF. CDR3 nucleotides: TGCGCCAGCAGCTTGGCCAGATTGTATGGCTACACCTTC.

V and J are TRBV27 and TRBJ1-6; 8 positions match TRBD1. Trimming removed 2 bases from V and 7 bases from J; junction bases left unmatched: 10. This CDR3 spans 17 amino acids. Germline assignment: CDR1 MNHEY and CDR2 SMNVEV (reference sequence). The CDR3 is CASSLVGSGGENSPLHF. CDR3 sequence (DNA): TGTGCCAGCAGTTTAGTTGGGTCAGGGGGCGAGAATTCACCCCTCCACTTT.

The rearrangement joins TRBV4-3 to TRBJ2-7; D gene ambiguous. CDR1 and CDR2 from the germline V gene are LGHNA and YSLEER. The CDR3 covers 14 residues. The ends were cut back, 0 bases at V and 4 bases at J, with 10 bases in the middle. This CDR3 reads CASSQDPGSYEQYF. DNA of the CDR3: TGCGCCAGCAGCCAAGACCCAGGCTCGTACGAGCAGTACTTC.

The rearrangement uses TRBV6-5 and TRBJ1-1; D uncertain. Germline CDR1 reads MNHEY; CDR2 reads SVGAGI. The V end was cut by 0 bases, the J end by 7 bases, with 9 bases between. The CDR3 loop spans 13 amino acids. The CDR3 coding sequence is TGTGCCAGCAGTTACTCGTATAGGAGTGAAGCTTTCTTT. Residues: CASSYSYRSEAFF.

The chain joins TRBV4-3 to TRBJ1-3, with D perhaps matching TRBD1 (6 bases). The CDR3 consists of 15 residues. Trimming removed 0 bases at V and 2 bases at J, with 8 bases between. Germline V lookup: CDR1 LGHNA, CDR2 YSLEER. The CDR3 is CASSQETGTGNTIYF. For the CDR3, the DNA is TGCGCCAGCAGCCAAGAGACAGGCACTGGAAACACCATATATTTT.

The chain is built from TRBV5-1 and TRBJ2-3; 9 positions agree with TRBD2. The germline V gene encodes CDR1 SGHRS and CDR2 YFSETQ. The CDR3 runs to 16 residues. V lost 6 bases and J lost 4; bases outside the gene matches: 12. The DNA for the CDR3 is TGCGCCAGCACTCCGGGTGCTAGCGGGAAGGCAGATACGCAGTATTTT. It specifies CASTPGASGKADTQYF.

In DNA, the CDR3 is TGTGCCAGCAGTGGGGCACTAGCGGGTGAGCAGTTCTTC. It codes for CASSGALAGEQFF. The rearrangement links TRBV25-1 to TRBJ2-1; 9 positions agree with TRBD2. From germline, CDR1 is MGHDK and CDR2 SYGVNS. This CDR3 has 13 residues. Germline trimming cut 4 bases from V and 9 bases from J; bases unmatched to any gene: 4.

The CDR3 protein is CASRLPVGAYGYTF. The CDR3 coding sequence is TGTGCCAGCAGACTCCCCGTAGGGGCCTATGGCTACACCTTC. The chain combines TRBV28 with TRBJ1-2, with D possibly matching TRBD1 (5 bases). V lost 6 bases and J 4 bases, leaving 15 bases between the germline ends. CDR1 MDHEN and CDR2 SYDVKM come from the germline V gene. The length of the CDR3 is 14 residues.